This entry concerns a single T cell receptor (beta chain). Clones were sequenced by immunoSEQ multiplex PCR, and TCRdb holds only the in-frame ones, with some missing. Counted here are 85,000 to 100,000 clones, around 88% occurring once; the ten biggest clones make up about 1.9%. The germline V gene has CDR1 SGDLS and CDR2 YYNGEE. J lost 0 bases, V lost 3 bases, and 8 bases had no gene match. CDR3 length equals 17 residues. This record belongs to a study of blood T cell repertoires in COVID-19. This receptor was identified in a man aged 45-65 years with COVID-19, enrolled during active disease. The rearrangement links TRBV9 to TRBJ1-3, with TRBD1 matching 8 bases. Sample: peripheral blood. The CDR3 spells CASSAGGQALSGNTIYF. The CDR3 region has the DNA TGTGCCAGCAGCGCAGGGGGACAGGCGCTCTCTGGAAACACCATATATTTT. Full variable domain (rest looked up from reference TRBV9 and TRBJ1-3): DSGVTQTPKHLITATGQRVTLRCSPRSGDLSVYWYQQSLDQGLQFLIQYYNGEERAKGNILERFSAQQFPDLHSELNLSSLELGDSALYFCASSAGGQALSGNTIYFGEGSWLTVV.